This TCR beta chain stems from a study of T cells in Graves' hyperthyroidism and ophthalmopathy. RNA transcripts served as the template for amplifying TCR beta CDR3 regions. A set of HTBI primers served as the primers for a first-round RT-PCR of the TCR CDR3. MiXCR was run by TCRdb on the multiplex PCR reads, yielding one entry per CDR3 protein. This table holds fewer than 350,000 distinct CDR3 sequences, 12% to 15% found once. Germline lookup yields CDR1 LNHDA and CDR2 SQIVND (reference sequence). Trimming removed 5 bases at V and 4 bases at J, with 20 bases between. The CDR3 sequence is 17 residues long. Initially, at the first diagnosis of hyperthyroidism and before any ophthalmopathy symptoms, blood was sampled.

The sequence was obtained from a woman aged 50 to 65 with Graves' hyperthyroidism that later progressed to Graves' ophthalmopathy. The sequenced sample was blood. The rearrangement uses TRBV19 and TRBJ2-2; perhaps TRBD1 as D (6 bases). CDR3: CASSETLPGTLTGELFF. The CDR3 DNA reads as TGTGCCAGTAGTGAAACTCTGCCCGGGACACTCACCGGGGAGCTGTTTTTT.